This T cell receptor beta chain was profiled in a study of blood T cell repertoires in COVID-19. Looking at the study overall: Samples came from the United States, Italy and Spain, spanning acute and convalescent COVID-19. Nucleic acid was either cDNA or gDNA, and it came from T cells, B-cell-depleted T cells, or PBMCs.

Authors' analysis steps: Counts of nucleated cells, estimated from reference gene primer amplification, were obtained. The assay was immunoSEQ multiplex PCR, and TCRdb's table has in-frame clones only and misses some. From that table come the V and J calls and clone size; the DNA was used to work out D and trimming. The sample includes 350,000 or so clones, around 87% of them seen just once. This CDR3 is built from 14 residues. Germline V gene data show CDR1 as MNHEY and CDR2 as SVGAGI. The trim removed 6 bases at V and 4 bases at J, leaving 7 bases unmatched. The TCR comes from a man between 18 and 35 years old with active or convalescent COVID-19. The chain is built from TRBV6-5 and TRBJ2-7; TRBD2 aligns across 9 bases. The sample taken for sequencing was peripheral blood. The CDR3 protein is CASRSIAGAYEQYF. As DNA, the CDR3 is TGTGCCAGCAGGAGTATAGCGGGAGCTTACGAGCAGTACTTC.